The rows below give T cell receptor beta chains drawn from one sample of a study of CD8 T cells in ankylosing spondylitis. TCRdb independently ran MiXCR on the 5' RACE reads; one entry per CDR3 protein. The table records approximately 90,000 distinct CDR3 sequences, about 8.5% of them present only once. Sequenced input: blood, either unsorted or a sorted T cell fraction (not recorded which). These receptors were collected from a male donor with ankylosing spondylitis or in good health (not recorded which). Both conserved end residues are part of each CDR3. The D gene is left open where the match is weak.

CDR3: CASSQANRGVSGYTF; J: TRBJ1-2; V: TRBV4-3; D: TRBD1
CDR3: CASSFRYLNTEAFF; J: TRBJ1-1; V: TRBV7-2; D: .
CDR3: CASTLAGGSFDEQFF; J: TRBJ2-1; V: TRBV7-2; D: TRBD2
CDR3: CASSNDLSGRRGELFF; J: TRBJ2-2; V: TRBV5-4; D: TRBD2
CDR3: CSASPWEGGTYEQYF; J: TRBJ2-7; V: TRBV20-1; D: .
CDR3: CASSLAHEQYF; J: TRBJ2-7; V: TRBV7-8; D: .
CDR3: CARSLVKGSTRLTETQYF; J: TRBJ2-5; V: TRBV5-3; D: .
CDR3: CSARPSPGQPNYSNQPQHF; J: TRBJ1-5; V: TRBV20-1; D: TRBD1
CDR3: CASSPNRVSANYGYTF; J: TRBJ1-2; V: TRBV7-2; D: .
CDR3: CASSLARSGTNLLPTQYF; J: TRBJ2-3; V: TRBV7-6; D: TRBD2
CDR3: CASSEWQETQYF; J: TRBJ2-5; V: TRBV2; D: .
CDR3: CSGMTGVRETQYF; J: TRBJ2-5; V: TRBV29-1; D: TRBD1
CDR3: CASSARSGPGEKLFF; J: TRBJ1-4; V: TRBV7-8; D: .
CDR3: CASRRPGSGEKLFF; J: TRBJ1-4; V: TRBV6-1; D: .
CDR3: CASSFDGSGELFF; J: TRBJ2-2; V: TRBV7-9; D: .
CDR3: CASTKGPRGASYEQYF; J: TRBJ2-7; V: TRBV6-1; D: .
CDR3: CASSPGLAVDTQYF; J: TRBJ2-3; V: TRBV2; D: TRBD2
CDR3: CSAIPGLNTGELFF; J: TRBJ2-2; V: TRBV20-1; D: .
CDR3: CSARGTGRYGYTF; J: TRBJ1-2; V: TRBV20-1; D: TRBD1
CDR3: CASSLERRGGTEAFF; J: TRBJ1-1; V: TRBV7-8; D: TRBD1
CDR3: CASSPGTRPYTEQFF; J: TRBJ2-1; V: TRBV13; D: TRBD2
CDR3: CSVDRSGQETQYF; J: TRBJ2-5; V: TRBV29-1; D: .
CDR3: CASSRKGLGGSGNTIYF; J: TRBJ1-3; V: TRBV11-2; D: .
CDR3: CASSLDSSGYSYEQYF; J: TRBJ2-7; V: TRBV5-1; D: TRBD2
CDR3: CASSLLATNEQYF; J: TRBJ2-7; V: TRBV7-2; D: .
CDR3: CASSQGWAGSYGYTF; J: TRBJ1-2; V: TRBV14; D: .
CDR3: CASSQVPKSSYNSPLHF; J: TRBJ1-6; V: TRBV14; D: .
CDR3: CASGDLTQYF; J: TRBJ2-5; V: TRBV6-6; D: .
CDR3: CASSLVVGTSGYNEQFF; J: TRBJ2-1; V: TRBV7-8; D: TRBD2
CDR3: CSAALRAGGNEQFF; J: TRBJ2-1; V: TRBV20-1; D: TRBD2
CDR3: CASSFVAKTGKNQPQHF; J: TRBJ1-5; V: TRBV5-1; D: .
CDR3: CASSPRTSVYEQYF; J: TRBJ2-7; V: TRBV12-3/TRBV12-4; D: TRBD2
CDR3: CASSRAELTDTQYF; J: TRBJ2-3; V: TRBV5-1; D: .
CDR3: CASSPQGAQFYEQYF; J: TRBJ2-7; V: TRBV12-3/TRBV12-4; D: TRBD1
CDR3: CASRPAQGAGRYTF; J: TRBJ1-2; V: TRBV12-3/TRBV12-4; D: TRBD1
CDR3: CASSQDHGNTQYF; J: TRBJ2-3; V: TRBV4-2; D: .
CDR3: CASSYVHDGELFF; J: TRBJ2-2; V: TRBV7-2; D: .